The source of this T cell receptor delta chain is a study of gamma delta lymphoproliferative disorders and STAT genes. Looking at the study overall: At least 50 ng of genomic DNA went into each LymphoTrack Dx TCRG Assay library. Delta libraries were made per EuroClonality-NGS working group procedure. General observations from the study: Nearly all major patient gamma and delta clonotypes were public; only a couple of gamma clonotypes were disease-private. Gamma repertoires grouped patients separately from controls; delta repertoires showed no separation.

Genomic DNA from isolated PBMCs served as the sequencing template. TCRdb applied CATT to the multiplex PCR reads for clone calling. The table records some 940 delta-chain clones, roughly 2% of them present only once. The V segment lost 0 bases and the J segment 0 bases; nucleotides outside the gene matches: 14. CDR1 and CDR2 from the germline V gene are GEAIGNYY and EKD. The CDR3 consists of 19 residues. Turning to this clone: What it binds is not known. TCRdb has a much larger clone's protein, which differs at residue 8 from the translation of this DNA, likely because of a read error; what is shown is the protein translated from the DNA.

Material for sequencing was blood. This TCR was sampled from a human donor in good health. The chain employs TRDV2 and TRDJ1, with 8 bases that match TRDD3. The CDR3 region is CACDTVRAGGLFDTDKLIF. The DNA for the CDR3 is TGTGCCTGTGACACCGTCCGAGCTGGGGGACTTTTTGACACCGATAAACTCATCTTT.